This T cell receptor (beta chain) was retrieved from a study of T cell responses to AZD1222 COVID-19 vaccine. Whole-study results and caveats: The donor group comprised mostly white British people and more females; the analysis possibly underestimated clonal diversity. Dominant at 160-218 and 743-854, vaccine-associated CD4 TCRs also spanned spike. Baseline antibody screening turned up just a handful of seropositive AZD1222 recipients.

Researchers grouped second doses given at about 4 or about 12 weeks into one pool. Profiled with immunoSEQ multiplex PCR; TCRdb holds only in-frame clones, not every one. This sample carries roughly 120,000 clones, 87% of them seen once, and the ten largest clones take under 3%. Per the germline V gene, CDR1 is MNHEY and CDR2 is SVGEGT. V lost 4 bases and J 4 bases, leaving 4 bases between the germline ends. The CDR3 length is 12 residues. On this clone itself: The antigen is unknown.

The source of this sequence is an adult who received the AZD1222 COVID-19 vaccine. The sequenced sample was peripheral blood, obtained 28 days after the second AZD1222 dose. The V gene is TRBV6-2 or TRBV6-3, the J gene TRBJ2-2, with D uncertain. The CDR3 bases are TGTGCCAGCAGTTGGAGCACCGGGGAGCTGTTTTTT. Translating it yields CASSWSTGELFF.